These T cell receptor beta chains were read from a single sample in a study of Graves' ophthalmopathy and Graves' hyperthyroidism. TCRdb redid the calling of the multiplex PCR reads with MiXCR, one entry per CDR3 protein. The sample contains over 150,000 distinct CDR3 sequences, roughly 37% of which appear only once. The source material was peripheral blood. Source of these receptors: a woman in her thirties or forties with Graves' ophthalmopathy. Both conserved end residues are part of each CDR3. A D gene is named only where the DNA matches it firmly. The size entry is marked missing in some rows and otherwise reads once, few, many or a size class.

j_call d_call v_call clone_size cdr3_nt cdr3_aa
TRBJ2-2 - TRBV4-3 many TGCGCCAGCAGCCAAAGGGGCACCAAGGGATTGTCCGGGGAGCTGTTTTTT CASSQRGTKGLSGELFF
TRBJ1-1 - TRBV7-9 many TGTGCCAGCACCGGGACAATGAACACTGAAGCTTTCTTT CASTGTMNTEAFF
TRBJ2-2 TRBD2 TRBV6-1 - TGTGCCAGCAAGACTAGCGGGAAAGCCGGGGAGCTGTTTTTT CASKTSGKAGELFF
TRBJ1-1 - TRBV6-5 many TGTGCCAGCAGTTACGACTCGGGCCCATCCACCGCGTTT CASSYDSGPSTAF
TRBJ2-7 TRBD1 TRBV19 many TGTGCCAGTAGGGACCGGGACAGCGTCTACGAGCAGTACTTC CASRDRDSVYEQYF
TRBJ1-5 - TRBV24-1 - TGTGCCACCAGTGATTTTGAAGGGGTTGGCAATCAGCCCCAGCATTTT CATSDFEGVGNQPQHF
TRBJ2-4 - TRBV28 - TGTGCCAGCAGTCCTCCGGAGGGTTGGGACATTCAGTACTTC CASSPPEGWDIQYF
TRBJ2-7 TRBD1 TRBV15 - TGTGCCACCAGCAGATACAGGGGTTCCTACGAGCAGTACTTC CATSRYRGSYEQYF
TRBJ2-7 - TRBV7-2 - TGTGCCAGCAGCTTAGCTGGGACATACGAGCAGTACTTC CASSLAGTYEQYF
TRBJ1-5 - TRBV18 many TGTGCCAGCTCTTCAAGCGATTCCAATCAGCCCCAGCATTTT CASSSSDSNQPQHF
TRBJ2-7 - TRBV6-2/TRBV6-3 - TGTGCCAGCAGTTACTCTTCCCTATTCGTCCTAGGGCTCTACGAGCAGTACTTC CASSYSSLFVLGLYEQYF
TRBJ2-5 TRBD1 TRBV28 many TGTGCCAGCAGTTTTCTCAGGGGGCGAGAGACCCAGTACTTC CASSFLRGRETQYF
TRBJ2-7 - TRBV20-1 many TGCAGTGCTAGAGAGGTAGCCGTGAGCTCCTACGAGCAGTACTTC CSAREVAVSSYEQYF
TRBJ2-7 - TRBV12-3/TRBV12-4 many TGTGCCAGCAGCAACTCACAGTTATCCTACGAGCAGTACTTC CASSNSQLSYEQYF
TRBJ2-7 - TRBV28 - TGTGCCAGCAGACCGTCGAGCTCCTACGAGCAGTACTTC CASRPSSSYEQYF
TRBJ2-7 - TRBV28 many TGTGCCAGCATCTCCCCGGCCCAGACACAGCAGTACTTC CASISPAQTQQYF
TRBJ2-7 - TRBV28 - TGTGCCAGCAGTTCCAGGGGGGACTACGAGCAGTACTTC CASSSRGDYEQYF
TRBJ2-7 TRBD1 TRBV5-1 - TGCGCCAGCAGCCCGGGACAGTTATACGAGCAGTACTTC CASSPGQLYEQYF
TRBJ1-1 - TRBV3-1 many TGTGCCAGCAGCCAAGATTGGGGTCTTGGTGAAGCTTTCTTT CASSQDWGLGEAFF
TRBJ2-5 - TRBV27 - TGTGCCAGCAGTTTATCTCACGAGACCCAGTACTTC CASSLSHETQYF
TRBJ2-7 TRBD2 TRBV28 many TGTGCCAGCAGTTTATACGGGACTAGCGGGTCCTACGAGCAGTACTTC CASSLYGTSGSYEQYF
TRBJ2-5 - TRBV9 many TGTGCCAGCAGCGTAGCTGGAGAGACCCAGTACTTC CASSVAGETQYF
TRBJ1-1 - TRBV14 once TGTGCCAGCAGCCAAGCGCGGGGAGTGGCAGGGCGGAGTAACACTGAAGCTTTCTTT CASSQARGVAGRSNTEAFF
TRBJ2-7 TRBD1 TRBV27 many TGTGCCAGCATCCAAGGGACAGGTCCGGGCTACGAGCAGTACTTC CASIQGTGPGYEQYF
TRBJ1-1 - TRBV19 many TGTGCCAGTAGTATACCGGGGCTTTCCACTGAAGCTTTCTTT CASSIPGLSTEAFF
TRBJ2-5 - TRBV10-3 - TGTGCCATCAGTGAGGCCTCTAAGACCCAGTACTTC CAISEASKTQYF
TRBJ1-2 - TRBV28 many TGTGCCAGCAGTGGGGGGCGTTATGGCTACACCTTC CASSGGRYGYTF
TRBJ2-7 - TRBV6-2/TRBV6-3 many TGTGCCAGCAGTTACTCCGTCCCGGGGCAGTCCAACGAGCAGTACTTC CASSYSVPGQSNEQYF
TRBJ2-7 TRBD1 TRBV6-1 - TGTGCCAGCAGCGATGAGGACAGGGTGGCTCACGAGCAGTACTTC CASSDEDRVAHEQYF
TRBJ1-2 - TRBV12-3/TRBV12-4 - TGTGCCAGCAGTTTCGGGGTCGGCTACACCTTC CASSFGVGYTF
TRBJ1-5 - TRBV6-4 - TGTGCCAGCAGTGACGAGCTGAATCAGCCCCAGCATTTT CASSDELNQPQHF
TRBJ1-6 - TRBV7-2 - TGTGCCAGCAGCCCCCGAAGGCCTCTAAGCGCACCCCTCCACTTT CASSPRRPLSAPLHF
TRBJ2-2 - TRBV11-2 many TGTGCCAGCAGCTTATCCCCCGGGAACACCGGGGAGCTGTTTTTT CASSLSPGNTGELFF
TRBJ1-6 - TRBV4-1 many TGCGCCAGCAGCCCCCCAGGGAGGGAGGTGAGGTCACCCCTCCACTTT CASSPPGREVRSPLHF
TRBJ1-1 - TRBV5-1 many TGCGCCAGCAGCTTGACTAGGAACACTGAAGCTTTCTTT CASSLTRNTEAFF
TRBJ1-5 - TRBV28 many TGCAGGGAACCGCGCCGCGTTCCCAATCAGCCCCAGCATTTT CREPRRVPNQPQHF
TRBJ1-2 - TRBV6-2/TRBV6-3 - TGTGCCAGCAGTCCGACTGACGAGGGCTACACCTTC CASSPTDEGYTF
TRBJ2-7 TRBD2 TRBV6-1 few TGTGCCAGCAGGGGACTAGCGGAAAACTACGAGCAGTACTTC CASRGLAENYEQYF
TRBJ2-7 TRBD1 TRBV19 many TGTGCCAGTAGTCCAAACACCGACAGGGGTTCCTACGAGCAGTACTTC CASSPNTDRGSYEQYF